This T cell receptor beta chain was identified in a study of shared clonotypes between healthy human individuals. General study points: Richness estimates generally favored naive over memory subsets.

The CDR3 consists of 14 residues. Germline CDR1 reads SGHVS; CDR2 reads FQNEAQ. V gave up 1 base and J gave up 4 bases, with 11 bases separating them. Notes on this clone: The target antigen is unknown.

The naive CD8 fraction comprised CD45RO-negative cells positively selected for CCR7 and excluded terminally differentiated effector memory CD45RA+ cells. Every contributor of samples was a Caucasian grown-up residing in Nashville, Tennessee. The method was immunoSEQ multiplex PCR; TCRdb's version includes in-frame clones alone and lacks a portion of them. This table has some 2 million clones, approximately 94% appearing once. V usage is TRBV7-8 and J usage is TRBJ2-7; no firm D call. The clonotype comes from a man aged 18 to 30 in good health. Sample: naive CD8+ T cells sorted from blood. The CDR3 loop is CASSLELGRYEQYF. The CDR3 DNA reads as TGTGCCAGCAGCTTAGAGCTAGGCAGATACGAGCAGTACTTC.